The 8 T cell receptor beta chains below come from one sample, sequenced in a study of CXCR3-negative and CXCR3-positive naive CD8 T cells. Study observations and caveats: Researchers report that CXCR3-positive naive cells carry more hydrophobic TRB CDR3s than CXCR3-negative naive cells.

UMI-labeled 5' RACE TRB cDNA libraries were prepared from the cells. TCRdb re-called the 5' RACE reads, yielding one record per CDR3 amino acid sequence without DNA. This listing includes around 150,000 distinct CDR3 sequences. Their antigens are not known. Material: naive CXCR3+ CD8+ T cells from blood. Subset here: CD45RO-CCR7+CD27+CD95- naive CD8+ T cells expressing CXCR3 (TNR3+). The receptors were gathered from a human donor in good health. Some clones in this sample may be carry-over from other donors' samples.

The chain combines TRBV27 with TRBJ1-1. The CDR3 is 15 amino acids. Germline assignment: CDR1 MNHEY and CDR2 SMNVEV (reference sequence). CDR3 amino acids: CASSLIGDSNTEAFF.

This chain joins TRBV30 and TRBJ2-1. There are 15 residues in the CDR3. In germline, CDR1 is GTSNPN, CDR2 SVGIG (reference sequence). The CDR3 protein is CAWSVGGKDYNEQFF.

The chain has TRBV29-1 and TRBJ2-1; TCRdb picks TRBD2, but there is no DNA to check that call. Germline loops: CDR1 SQVTM, CDR2 ANQGSEA. The length of the CDR3 is 18 residues. CDR3 sequence reads: CSVEQGRSIVISANEQFF.

V gene TRBV20-1 combines with J gene TRBJ2-3; TCRdb's D call of TRBD2 is untestable without DNA. Germline lookup yields CDR1 DFQATT and CDR2 SNEGSKA (reference sequence). The CDR3 is made up of 22 amino acids. CDR3: CSASAPPPGARVLAAHTDTQYF.

The chain combines TRBV29-1 with TRBJ2-1. The CDR3 is made up of 15 amino acids. Per germline, CDR1 SQVTM and CDR2 ANQGSEA. This CDR3 is CSVEAVGSSYNEQFF.

The V gene is TRBV29-1, the J gene TRBJ1-2; TCRdb's D call of TRBD1 is untestable without DNA. Germline CDR1 is SQVTM and CDR2 is ANQGSEA. This CDR3 comprises 16 residues. The CDR3 is CSVEHDRGRSNYGYTF.

The chain uses TRBV20-1 and TRBJ2-1. CDR1 DFQATT and CDR2 SNEGSKA come from the germline V gene (reference sequence). CDR3 size: 15 residues. The CDR3 loop is CSAYQEWNFANEQFF.

The chain carries TRBV9 and TRBJ2-7; TCRdb's D call of TRBD2 is untestable without DNA. Germline V lookup: CDR1 SGDLS, CDR2 YYNGEE. The CDR3 covers 14 residues. CDR3 region: CASSPSGTSREQYF.